This T cell receptor (beta chain) originates from a study of a mutant IDH1 vaccine in newly diagnosed glioma. Whole-study context: Vaccination started 4-6 weeks after radiotherapy alone, or with temozolomide cycles. Patients had received radiotherapy, temozolomide, or both previously, most receiving both. V12 occurred at week 35 and V13 at week 47.

Worth noting for this clone: Its antigen remains unidentified.

Only in-frame clones appear in the TCRdb table, and some are missing; sequencing was by immunoSEQ multiplex PCR. The sample consists of roughly 32,000 clones, around nine tenths of them appearing once. Germline V gene sequence: CDR1 SGHNT, CDR2 YYREEE (reference sequence). The CDR3 is 13 amino acids. The germline V and J ends were trimmed by 2 bases and 6 bases, with 6 bases remaining between them. Time point: week 47, end of study. The study gave 300 ug of mutant IDH1 20-mer peptide per vaccine dose, with topical imiquimod. This specimen was PBMCs, taken from a glioma patient whose treatment included an IDH1 peptide vaccine. The sequence derives from a woman between 25 and 40 years old with glioma. The chain employs TRBV5-4 and TRBJ1-6, with D hard to call. CDR3 sequence (DNA): TGTGCCAGCAGCTTAAGGGCTAATTCACCCCTCCACTTT. Translated, it gives CASSLRANSPLHF.